This record concerns one T cell receptor beta chain sequence. Source study methods: Amplified reference gene primers provided the basis for estimating nucleated cell counts. The table came from immunoSEQ multiplex PCR; TCRdb's copy has only in-frame clones and leaves some out. For V, J and clone size, that table is used; D and trimming come from the DNA. Of tens of thousands of clones detected, over 60% appear once; the ten largest clones hold 1.5% to 2%. The sample originates from a study of blood T cell repertoires in COVID-19. Overall study context: Samples taken during acute and convalescent COVID-19 were collected in the United States, Italy and Spain. The analysed material was cDNA or gDNA that came from T cells, B-cell-depleted T cells, or PBMCs.

V lost 1 base and J lost 0, with 7 bases in between. CDR1 and CDR2 (germline): SGHTA, FQGNSA. The CDR3 extends over 15 amino acids. This receptor was identified in a man aged 55 to 70 with active COVID-19. This chain uses TRBV7-2 with TRBJ1-3; no reliable D call. Sequencing input: peripheral blood. CDR3: CASSLGQSSGNTIYF. Here the CDR3 DNA reads TGTGCCAGCAGCTTAGGCCAGTCCTCTGGAAACACCATATATTTT.